This TCR beta chain was recorded in a study of shared clonotypes between healthy human individuals. Here immunoSEQ multiplex PCR was the method, and the copy in TCRdb shows in-frame clones only, minus some. The table lists about 2.4 million clones, approximately 94% of them singletons, with 0.36% in the top ten. A single count supports this clone. Per germline, CDR1 SGHDT and CDR2 YYEEEE. There are 14 residues in the CDR3. The V gene lost 0 bases and the J gene lost 3 bases, with 7 bases spanning the gap. The sample taken for sequencing was naive CD4+ T cells from PBMCs. Subset specified: CD45RA+ positively selected. This sequence originates from a man in his late teens or twenties in good health. Some clones in this sample may be carry-over from other donors' samples. The J gene is TRBJ1-3, the V gene TRBV5-6; D might be TRBD1 (5 bases). The CDR3 DNA is TGTGCCAGCAGCTTGGGAGGGGTTGGAAACACCATATATTTT. Residues: CASSLGGVGNTIYF.